The source of this T cell receptor beta chain is a study of blood T cell repertoires in COVID-19. Study in general: T cells, B-cell-depleted T cells, or PBMCs provided the cDNA or gDNA that served as material.

Patients in Seattle were enrolled during active infection, then followed longitudinally. In germline, CDR1 is SEHNR, CDR2 FQNEAQ (reference sequence). The CDR3 runs 14 residues. J was trimmed by 13 bases and V by 6 bases; bases with no gene match: 8. In the source study's methods: Amplification of reference gene primers provided the estimated nucleated cell counts. TCRdb keeps only in-frame clones here, not all; method: immunoSEQ multiplex PCR. V, J and clone size reflect that table, while D and trimming were determined from the DNA. The repertoire holds some 200,000 clones, around 83% seen once, with approximately 5.2% in the top ten.

The rearrangement links TRBV7-9 to TRBJ2-1, with TRBD2 matching 14 bases. Sequences were obtained from peripheral blood. The TCR was taken from a woman aged 70-85 years with COVID-19, enrolled during active disease. As DNA, the CDR3 is TGTGCCAGCAGTATGGCCGGGACTAGCGGGAGTCAGTTCTTC. Translating gives CASSMAGTSGSQFF. Together with reference TRBV7-9 and TRBJ2-1, the CDR3 gives the full variable domain: DTGVSQNPRHKITKRGQNVTFRCDPISEHNRLYWYRQTLGQGPEFLTYFQNEAQLEKSRLLSDRFSAERPKGSFSTLEIQRTEQGDSAMYLCASSMAGTSGSQFFGPGTRLTVL.